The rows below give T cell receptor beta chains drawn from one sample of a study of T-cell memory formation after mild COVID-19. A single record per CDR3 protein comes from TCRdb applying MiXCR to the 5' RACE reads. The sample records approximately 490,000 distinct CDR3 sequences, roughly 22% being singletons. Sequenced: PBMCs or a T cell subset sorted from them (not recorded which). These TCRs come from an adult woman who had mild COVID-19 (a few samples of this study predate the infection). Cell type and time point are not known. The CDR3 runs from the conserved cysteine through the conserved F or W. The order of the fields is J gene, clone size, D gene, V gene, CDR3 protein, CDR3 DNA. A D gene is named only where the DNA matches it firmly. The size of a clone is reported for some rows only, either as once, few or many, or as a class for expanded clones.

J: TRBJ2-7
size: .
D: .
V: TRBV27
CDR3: CATGLSWGEQYF
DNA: TGTGCCACAGGACTGTCTTGGGGCGAGCAGTACTTC

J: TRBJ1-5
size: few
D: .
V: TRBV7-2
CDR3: CASSPMDRAQPQHF
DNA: TGTGCCAGCAGCCCCATGGACCGTGCTCAGCCCCAGCATTTT

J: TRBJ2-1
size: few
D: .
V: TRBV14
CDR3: CASSQEPISNSEQFF
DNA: TGTGCCAGCAGCCAAGAGCCCATCTCGAACAGTGAGCAGTTCTTC

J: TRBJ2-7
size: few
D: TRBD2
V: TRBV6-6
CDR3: CASSWGLAPGYEQYF
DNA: TGTGCCAGCAGTTGGGGACTAGCCCCCGGCTACGAGCAGTACTTC

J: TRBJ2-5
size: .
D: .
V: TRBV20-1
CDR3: CSAPQGFQETQYF
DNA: TGCAGTGCCCCCCAGGGGTTCCAAGAGACCCAGTACTTC

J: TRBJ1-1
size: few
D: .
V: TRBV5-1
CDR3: CASSLRRVPSGDTEAFF
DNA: TGCGCCAGCAGCTTAAGGAGGGTTCCTTCTGGGGACACTGAAGCTTTCTTT

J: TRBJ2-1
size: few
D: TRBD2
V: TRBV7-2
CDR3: CASSRKTSGGAYNEQFF
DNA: TGTGCCAGCAGCCGAAAAACTAGCGGGGGGGCTTACAATGAGCAGTTCTTC

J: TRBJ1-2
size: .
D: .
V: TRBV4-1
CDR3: CASTPERGSANYGYTF
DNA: TGCGCCAGCACCCCTGAGCGAGGGTCAGCTAACTATGGCTACACCTTC

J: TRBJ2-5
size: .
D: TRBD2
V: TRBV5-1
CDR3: CASSLAAGGPQETQYF
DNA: TGCGCCAGCAGCTTGGCAGCGGGGGGCCCACAAGAGACCCAGTACTTC

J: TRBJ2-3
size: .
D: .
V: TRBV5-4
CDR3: CASSPAGGWEDTQYF
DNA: TGTGCCAGCTCGCCCGCCGGGGGTTGGGAAGATACGCAGTATTTT

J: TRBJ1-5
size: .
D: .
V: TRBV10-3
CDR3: CAISDPTAGQPQHF
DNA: TGTGCCATCAGTGACCCGACCGCAGGGCAGCCCCAGCATTTT

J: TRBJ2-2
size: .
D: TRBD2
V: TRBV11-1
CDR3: CASSPQTSARTGELFF
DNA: TGTGCCAGCAGCCCTCAGACTAGCGCACGTACCGGGGAGCTGTTTTTT

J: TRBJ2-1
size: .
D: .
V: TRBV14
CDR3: CASSREGYNEQFF
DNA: TGTGCCAGCAGCCGGGAAGGGTACAATGAGCAGTTCTTC

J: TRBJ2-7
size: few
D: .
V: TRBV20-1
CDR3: CSARSRDYFYEQYF
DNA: TGCAGTGCTAGAAGCAGGGATTATTTCTACGAGCAGTACTTC

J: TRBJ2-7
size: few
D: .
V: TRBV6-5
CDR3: CASTPGGASSYEQYF
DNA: TGTGCCAGCACCCCCGGTGGGGCAAGCTCCTACGAGCAGTACTTC

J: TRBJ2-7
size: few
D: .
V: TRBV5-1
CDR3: CASSQTPYSYEQYF
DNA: TGCGCCAGCAGCCAGACACCCTACTCCTACGAGCAGTACTTC

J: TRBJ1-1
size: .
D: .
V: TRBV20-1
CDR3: CSARDLGLSTEAFF
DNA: TGCAGTGCTAGAGACCTGGGTCTCTCCACTGAAGCTTTCTTT

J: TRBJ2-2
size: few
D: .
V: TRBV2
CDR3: CAKRELSNTGELFF
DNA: TGTGCTAAACGGGAACTGTCTAACACCGGGGAGCTGTTTTTT

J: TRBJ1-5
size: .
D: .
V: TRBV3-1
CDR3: CASSQANQPQHF
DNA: TGTGCCAGCAGCCAAGCAAATCAGCCCCAGCATTTT

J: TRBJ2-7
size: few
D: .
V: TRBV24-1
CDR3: CATSDSGRAGDEQYF
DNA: TGTGCCACCAGTGATTCCGGCAGGGCGGGTGACGAGCAGTACTTC

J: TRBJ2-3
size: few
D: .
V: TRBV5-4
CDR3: CASSFREGTDTQYF
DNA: TGTGCCAGCAGCTTCAGGGAGGGCACAGATACGCAGTATTTT

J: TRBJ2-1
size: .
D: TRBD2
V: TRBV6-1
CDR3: CASSVNSGGDYNEQFF
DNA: TGTGCCAGCAGCGTAAATAGCGGGGGGGATTACAATGAGCAGTTCTTC

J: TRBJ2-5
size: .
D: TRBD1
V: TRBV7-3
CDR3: CASSLRQGTQETQYF
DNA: TGTGCCAGCAGCTTAAGACAGGGGACCCAAGAGACCCAGTACTTC

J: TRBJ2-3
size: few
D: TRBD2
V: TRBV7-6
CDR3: CASTGTSGSTPDTQYF
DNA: TGTGCCAGCACCGGGACTAGCGGGAGCACCCCAGATACGCAGTATTTT

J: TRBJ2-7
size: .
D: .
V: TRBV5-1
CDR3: CASSREQDYEQYF
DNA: TGCGCCAGCAGCAGGGAGCAAGACTACGAGCAGTACTTC

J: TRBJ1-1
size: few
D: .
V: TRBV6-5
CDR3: CASSPGIFFMNTEAFF
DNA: TGTGCCAGCAGCCCAGGGATCTTTTTCATGAACACTGAAGCTTTCTTT

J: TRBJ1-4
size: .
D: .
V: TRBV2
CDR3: CASRELEEKLFF
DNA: TGTGCCAGCAGGGAACTGGAAGAAAAACTGTTTTTT

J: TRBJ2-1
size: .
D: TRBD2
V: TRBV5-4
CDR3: CASSLPGLAGSYNEQFF
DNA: TGTGCCAGCAGCCTACCTGGGCTAGCGGGGAGCTACAATGAGCAGTTCTTC

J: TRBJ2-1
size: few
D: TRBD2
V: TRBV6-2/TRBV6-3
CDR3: CASMAGGGSNEQFF
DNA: TGTGCCAGCATGGCGGGAGGGGGAAGCAATGAGCAGTTCTTC

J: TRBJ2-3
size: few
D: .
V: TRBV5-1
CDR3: CASSDLKAGSTDTQYF
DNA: TGCGCCAGCAGCGACCTTAAGGCGGGAAGCACAGATACGCAGTATTTT

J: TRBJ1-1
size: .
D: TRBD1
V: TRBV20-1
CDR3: CSAPGTGATEAFF
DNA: TGCAGTGCTCCCGGGACAGGGGCCACTGAAGCTTTCTTT

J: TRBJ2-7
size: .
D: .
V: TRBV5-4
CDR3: CASSWGGPGSHEQYF
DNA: TGTGCCAGCAGCTGGGGGGGCCCCGGTTCCCACGAGCAGTACTTC

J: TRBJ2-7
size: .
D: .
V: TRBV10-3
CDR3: CAISTPEGWNYEQYF
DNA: TGTGCCATCAGTACTCCGGAGGGGTGGAATTACGAGCAGTACTTC

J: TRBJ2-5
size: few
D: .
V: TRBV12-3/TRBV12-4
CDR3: CASSSPSRAGKTQYF
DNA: TGTGCCAGCAGTTCTCCCTCCAGGGCGGGGAAGACCCAGTACTTC

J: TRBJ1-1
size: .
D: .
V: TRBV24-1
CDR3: CATSARGDTEAFF
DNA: TGTGCCACCAGTGCTCGTGGGGACACTGAAGCTTTCTTT

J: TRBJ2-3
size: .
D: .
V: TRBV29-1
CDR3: CSVFEMTGTDTQYF
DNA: TGCAGCGTTTTCGAAATGACAGGCACAGATACGCAGTATTTT